This paragraph covers one T cell receptor (beta chain) sequence. Its target is not known. Reanalyzing the 5' RACE reads, TCRdb keeps one entry per CDR3 protein, without DNA. Here the sample table reports around 450,000 distinct CDR3 sequences. This sample is drawn from a study of monozygotic twins with inflammatory bowel disease. Study-wide points: IBD patients, compared with healthy twins, shared fewer clonotypes with others (especially with disease activity).

This CDR3 region has 14 residues. The clonotype comes from a human donor with ulcerative colitis or Crohn's disease, or a healthy co-twin of an affected twin (not recorded which). The rearrangement uses TRBV12-3 or TRBV12-4 and TRBJ1-1; TCRdb outputs TRBD1, but without DNA this stays unchecked. Sequencing used blood. CDR3 region: CASSLLGESTEAFF.